A single sample is the source of the 14 T cell receptor beta chains below, sequenced in a study of T-cell reconstitution after alpha-beta-depleted transplantation in children. Unique molecular identifiers were incorporated into the prepared TCRbeta library. TCRdb re-derived calls from the PCR reads in MiXCR, one entry per CDR3 protein. The profile shows 440,000 or so distinct CDR3 sequences, 43% of them singletons. Source: PBMCs, taken before TCRalphabeta/CD19-depleted stem cell transplant. The receptors were gathered from a girl aged 2 to 9 with aplastic anemia, due to receive a stem cell transplant.

The V gene is TRBV30, the J gene TRBJ2-7; 8 positions match TRBD1. Germline V CDR1 and CDR2: GTSNPN, SVGIG (reference sequence). The CDR3 loop spans 16 amino acids. V lost 8 bases to trimming and J lost 6 bases; unmatched junction nucleotides: 21. CDR3 residues: CASRPRQGSPPSEQYF. The CDR3 coding sequence is TGTGCCAGCCGCCCCAGACAGGGGTCGCCTCCTAGCGAGCAGTACTTC.

This clonotype turned up a few times. The J gene is TRBJ2-1, the V gene TRBV5-1, with 10 positions matching TRBD2. Germline values: CDR1 SGHRS, CDR2 YFSETQ. The CDR3 covers 13 residues. J was trimmed by 9 bases and V by 7 bases; bases with no gene match: 7. The CDR3 spells CASRLAGESEQFF. The CDR3 coding sequence is TGCGCCAGCCGCCTAGCGGGAGAGAGTGAGCAGTTCTTC.

The V and J genes are TRBV9 and TRBJ2-5; D uncertain. The germline CDR1 and CDR2 sequences are SGDLS and YYNGEE. V was trimmed by 5 bases and J by 4 bases, leaving 24 bases between them. This CDR3 spans 17 amino acids. As DNA, the CDR3 is TGTGCCAGCAGTTTAGGCCCCCGCCCCTTGGAGAGAGAGACCCAGTACTTC. It encodes CASSLGPRPLERETQYF.

Note on this clonotype: A read error may be the cause here, since a much bigger clone is one base away. The chain joins TRBV27 to TRBJ2-7; D uncertain. Germline V gene data show CDR1 as MNHEY and CDR2 as SMNVEV (reference sequence). The CDR3 length is 13 residues. The V end lost 7 bases, the J end lost 3 bases, and 13 bases lay between the germline ends. The CDR3 DNA sequence: TGTGCCAGCACTCCGTCGGACGTCTACGAGCAGTACTTC. Protein sequence: CASTPSDVYEQYF.

This clonotype was found many times. This chain uses TRBV20-1 with TRBJ2-5, with no clear D. Germline-derived CDR1 and CDR2 are DFQATT and SNEGSKA (reference sequence). This CDR3 is built from 12 residues. The V end lost 8 bases, the J end lost 1 base, and 11 bases lay between the germline ends. CDR3 residues: CSTWKAQETQYF. The CDR3 DNA reads TGCAGTACCTGGAAGGCCCAAGAGACCCAGTACTTC.

CDR3 sequence: CASSLPQGQGSVNYGYTF. As DNA, the CDR3 is TGTGCCAGCAGCCTACCTCAGGGTCAGGGTAGTGTTAACTATGGCTACACCTTC. The V call is TRBV4-2, the J call TRBJ1-2; a weak D match, TRBD1 (5 bases). Per germline, CDR1 LGHNA and CDR2 YNFKEQ. V lost 4 bases to trimming and J lost 1 base, with 22 bases between them. This CDR3 has 18 amino acids.

The CDR3 bases are TGTGCCAGCAGTTTCTCCGGGGCCGGGGAGCTGTTTTTT. Translating it yields CASSFSGAGELFF. This chain links TRBV28 with TRBJ2-2, with D perhaps matching TRBD2 (5 bases). The CDR3 covers 13 residues. V was shortened by 3 bases and J by 6 bases, with 8 bases between the two germline ends. Germline CDR1 reads MDHEN; CDR2 reads SYDVKM. Complete variable domain (other parts from reference TRBV28 and TRBJ2-2): DVKVTQSSRYLVKRTGEKVFLECVQDMDHENMFWYRQDPGLGLRLIYFSYDVKMKEKGDIPEGYSVSREKKERFSLILESASTNQTSMYLCASSFSGAGELFFGEGSRLTVL.

The V gene is TRBV4-1, the J gene TRBJ2-5, with unresolved D. Trimming pared 1 base from V and 3 bases from J, leaving 9 bases between. Germline V gives CDR1 MGHRA, CDR2 YSYEKL. This CDR3 has 14 residues. CDR3 loop: CASSQVGNKETQYF. DNA of the CDR3: TGCGCCAGCAGCCAAGTAGGGAACAAAGAGACCCAGTACTTC.

V is TRBV30 and J is TRBJ1-6; D gene unclear. The V and J ends lost 3 bases and 0 bases respectively, with 9 bases between them. This CDR3 region has 15 residues. CDR1 and CDR2 (germline): GTSNPN, SVGIG (reference sequence). This chain's CDR3 is CAWSRPSSYNSPLHF. CDR3 coding DNA: TGTGCCTGGAGCAGGCCTAGCTCCTATAATTCACCCCTCCACTTT.

This chain links TRBV10-3 with TRBJ2-1, with D possibly being TRBD2 (6 bases). This CDR3 contains 16 residues. Germline V gene sequence: CDR1 ENHRY, CDR2 SYGVKD. V lost 2 bases to trimming and J lost 7 bases, with 18 bases between them. CDR3 residues: CAISEVLTIRGNEQFF. CDR3 nucleotides: TGTGCCATCAGTGAGGTGTTGACTATTCGGGGGAATGAGCAGTTCTTC.

This clonotype was detected many times. This chain uses TRBV28 with TRBJ2-1; a weak D match, TRBD2 (6 bases). The ends were cut back, 5 bases at V and 12 bases at J, with 20 bases in the middle. Germline CDR1 is MDHEN and CDR2 is SYDVKM. The CDR3 has 14 residues. The CDR3 loop is CASSAAGRLDGQFF. In DNA, the CDR3 is TGTGCCAGCAGTGCAGCAGGGAGGCTGGATGGGCAGTTCTTC.

This clonotype was seen a single time. The chain links TRBV20-1 to TRBJ2-5; TRBD2 matches 13 bases. V gave up 5 bases and J gave up 3 bases; unmatched junction bases: 3. The V gene's germline CDR1 is DFQATT and CDR2 SNEGSKA (reference sequence). This CDR3 region has 14 residues. The CDR3 DNA is TGCAGTGCTCCCGGGACTAGCGGGAAAGAGACCCAGTACTTC. This gives the protein CSAPGTSGKETQYF.

This clonotype was detected many times. J is TRBJ1-2 and V is TRBV6-6, with a possible D match to TRBD1 (5 bases). The CDR3 sequence is 12 residues long. V dropped 10 bases and J dropped 4 bases, with 13 bases sitting between them. Germline CDR1 reads MNHNY; CDR2 reads SVGAGI (reference sequence). The CDR3 DNA reads TGTGCCATCCTCGGGGGTGGCTATGGCTACACCTTC. Translation: CAILGGGYGYTF.

The chain recombines TRBV20-1 with TRBJ2-5; D might be TRBD2 (5 bases). The CDR3 length is 14 residues. V dropped 5 bases and J dropped 2 bases, with 15 bases sitting between them. CDR1 and CDR2 from the germline V gene are DFQATT and SNEGSKA (reference sequence). The CDR3 here is CSAPIKRTQETQYF. The CDR3 region has the DNA TGCAGTGCTCCGATCAAGCGGACTCAAGAGACCCAGTACTTC.